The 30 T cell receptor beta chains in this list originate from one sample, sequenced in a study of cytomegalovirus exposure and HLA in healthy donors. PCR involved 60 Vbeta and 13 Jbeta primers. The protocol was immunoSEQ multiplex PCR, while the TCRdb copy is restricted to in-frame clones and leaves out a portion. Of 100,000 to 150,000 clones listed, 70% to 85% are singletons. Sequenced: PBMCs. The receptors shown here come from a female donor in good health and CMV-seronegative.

This CDR3 reads CSVEGLAGAETQYF. The CDR3, as DNA: TGCAGCGTTGAGGGACTAGCGGGAGCGGAGACCCAGTACTTC. The rearrangement uses TRBV29-1 and TRBJ2-5, with TRBD2 matching over 14 bases. This CDR3 has 14 amino acids. From germline, CDR1 is SQVTM and CDR2 ANQGSEA. V dropped 3 bases and J dropped 5; count of bases not matched to a gene: 2.

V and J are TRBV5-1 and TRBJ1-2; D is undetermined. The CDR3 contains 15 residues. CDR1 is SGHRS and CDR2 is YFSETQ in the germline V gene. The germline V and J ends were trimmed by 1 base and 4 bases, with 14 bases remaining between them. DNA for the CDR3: TGCGCCAGCAGCTTGTCGGTGGGCACTAGCTATGGCTACACCTTC. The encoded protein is CASSLSVGTSYGYTF.

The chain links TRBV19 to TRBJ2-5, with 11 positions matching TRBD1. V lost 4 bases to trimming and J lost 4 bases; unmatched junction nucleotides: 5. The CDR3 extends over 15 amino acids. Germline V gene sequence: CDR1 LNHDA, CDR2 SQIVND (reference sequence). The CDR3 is CASSTSGQGGETQYF. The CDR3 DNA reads TGTGCCAGTAGTACCTCGGGACAGGGGGGAGAGACCCAGTACTTC.

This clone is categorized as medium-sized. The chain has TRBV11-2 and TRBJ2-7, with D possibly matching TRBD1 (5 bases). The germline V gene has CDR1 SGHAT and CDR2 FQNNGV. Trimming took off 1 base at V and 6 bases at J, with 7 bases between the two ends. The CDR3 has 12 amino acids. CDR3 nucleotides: TGTGCCAGCAGCTTAGCAAGGGGCGAGCAGTACTTC. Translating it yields CASSLARGEQYF.

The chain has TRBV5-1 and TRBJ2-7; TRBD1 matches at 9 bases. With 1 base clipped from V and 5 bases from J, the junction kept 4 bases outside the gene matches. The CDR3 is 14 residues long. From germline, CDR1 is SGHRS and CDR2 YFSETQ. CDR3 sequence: CASSLWGTGNEQYF. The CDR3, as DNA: TGCGCCAGCAGCTTGTGGGGGACAGGGAACGAGCAGTACTTC. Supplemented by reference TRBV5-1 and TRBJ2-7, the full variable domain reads KAGVTQTPRYLIKTRGQQVTLSCSPISGHRSVSWYQQTPGQGLQFLFEYFSETQRNKGNFPGRFSGRQFSNSRSEMNVSTLELGDSALYLCASSLWGTGNEQYFGPGTRLTVT.

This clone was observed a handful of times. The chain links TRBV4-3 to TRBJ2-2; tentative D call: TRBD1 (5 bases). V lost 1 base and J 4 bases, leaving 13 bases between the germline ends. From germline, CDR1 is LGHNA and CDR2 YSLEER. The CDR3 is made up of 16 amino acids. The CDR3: CASSQAEQVVTGELFF. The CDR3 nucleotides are TGCGCCAGCAGCCAAGCGGAACAGGTAGTCACCGGGGAGCTGTTTTTT.

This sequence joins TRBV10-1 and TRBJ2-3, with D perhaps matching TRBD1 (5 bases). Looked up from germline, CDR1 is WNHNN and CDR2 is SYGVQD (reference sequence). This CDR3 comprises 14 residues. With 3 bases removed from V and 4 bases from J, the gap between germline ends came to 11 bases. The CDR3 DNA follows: TGCGCCAGCAGTGAAGGGGCAATTGCAGATACGCAGTATTTT. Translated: CASSEGAIADTQYF.

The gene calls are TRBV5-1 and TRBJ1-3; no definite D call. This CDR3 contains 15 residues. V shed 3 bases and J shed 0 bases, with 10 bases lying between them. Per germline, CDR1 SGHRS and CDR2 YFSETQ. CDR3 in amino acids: CASSSSGVSGNTIYF. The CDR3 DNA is TGCGCCAGCAGCTCCTCCGGGGTCTCTGGAAACACCATATATTTT. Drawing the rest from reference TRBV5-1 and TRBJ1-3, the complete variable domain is KAGVTQTPRYLIKTRGQQVTLSCSPISGHRSVSWYQQTPGQGLQFLFEYFSETQRNKGNFPGRFSGRQFSNSRSEMNVSTLELGDSALYLCASSSSGVSGNTIYFGEGSWLTVV.

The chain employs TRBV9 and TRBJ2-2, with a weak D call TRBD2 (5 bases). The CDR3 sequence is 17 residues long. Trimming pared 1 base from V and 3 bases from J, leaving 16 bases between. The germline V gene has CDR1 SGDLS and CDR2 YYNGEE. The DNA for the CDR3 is TGTGCCAGCAGCGTAAATATGAGGGCGCGGGACACCGGGGAGCTGTTTTTT. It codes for CASSVNMRARDTGELFF.

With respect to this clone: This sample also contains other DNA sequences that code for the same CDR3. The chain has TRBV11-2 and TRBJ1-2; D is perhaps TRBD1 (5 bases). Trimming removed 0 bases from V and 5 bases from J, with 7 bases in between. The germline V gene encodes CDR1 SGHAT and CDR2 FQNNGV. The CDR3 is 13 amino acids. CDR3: CASSLDRGYGYTF. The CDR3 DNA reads TGTGCCAGCAGCTTAGATCGGGGGTATGGCTACACCTTC.

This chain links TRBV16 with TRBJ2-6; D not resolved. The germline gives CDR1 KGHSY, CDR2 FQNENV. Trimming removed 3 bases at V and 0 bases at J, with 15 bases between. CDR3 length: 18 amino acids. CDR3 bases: TGTGCCAGCAGCCAGGATATGGCAGGCCCCTCTGGGGCCAACGTCCTGACTTTC. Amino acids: CASSQDMAGPSGANVLTF. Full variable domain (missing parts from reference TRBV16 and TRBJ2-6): GEEVAQTPKHLVRGEGQKAKLYCAPIKGHSYVFWYQQVLKNEFKFLISFQNENVFDETGMPKERFSAKCLPNSPCSLEIQATKLEDSAVYFCASSQDMAGPSGANVLTFGAGSRLTVL.

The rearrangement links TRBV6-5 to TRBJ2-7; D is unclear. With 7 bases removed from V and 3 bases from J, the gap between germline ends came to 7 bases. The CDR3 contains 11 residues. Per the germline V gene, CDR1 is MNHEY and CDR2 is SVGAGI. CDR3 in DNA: TGTGCCAGCATGCGGAACTACGAGCAGTACTTC. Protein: CASMRNYEQYF.

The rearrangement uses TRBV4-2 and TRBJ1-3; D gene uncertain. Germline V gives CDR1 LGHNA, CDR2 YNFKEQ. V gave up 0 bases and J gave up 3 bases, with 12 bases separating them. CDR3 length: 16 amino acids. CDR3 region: CASSQDRGSGGNTIYF. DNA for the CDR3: TGTGCCAGCAGCCAAGATCGGGGTAGCGGTGGAAACACCATATATTTT.

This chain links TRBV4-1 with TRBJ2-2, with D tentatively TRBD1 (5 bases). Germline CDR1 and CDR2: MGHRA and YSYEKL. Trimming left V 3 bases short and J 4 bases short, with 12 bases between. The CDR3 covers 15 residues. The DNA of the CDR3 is TGCGCCAGCAGCCAGTTTGCAGGGCCCACCGGGGAGCTGTTTTTT. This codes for CASSQFAGPTGELFF.

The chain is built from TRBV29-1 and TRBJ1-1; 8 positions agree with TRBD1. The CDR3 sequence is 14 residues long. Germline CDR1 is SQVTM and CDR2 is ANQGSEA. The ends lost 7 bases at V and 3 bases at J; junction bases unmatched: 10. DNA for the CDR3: TGCAGCGGACAGGGGATAAAGCGGGACACTGAAGCTTTCTTT. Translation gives CSGQGIKRDTEAFF.

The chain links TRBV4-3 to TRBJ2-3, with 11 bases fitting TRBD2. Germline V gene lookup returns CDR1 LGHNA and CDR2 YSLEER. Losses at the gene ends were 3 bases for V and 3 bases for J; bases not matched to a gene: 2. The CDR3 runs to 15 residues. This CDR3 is CASSQTSGITDTQYF. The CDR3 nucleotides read TGCGCCAGCAGCCAGACTAGCGGGATAACAGATACGCAGTATTTT.

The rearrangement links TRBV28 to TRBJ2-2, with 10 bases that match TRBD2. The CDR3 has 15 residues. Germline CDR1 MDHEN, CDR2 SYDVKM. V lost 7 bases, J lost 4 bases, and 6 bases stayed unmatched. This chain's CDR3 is CASKLAGEGTGELFF. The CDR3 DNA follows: TGTGCCAGCAAGCTAGCGGGAGAGGGCACCGGGGAGCTGTTTTTT.

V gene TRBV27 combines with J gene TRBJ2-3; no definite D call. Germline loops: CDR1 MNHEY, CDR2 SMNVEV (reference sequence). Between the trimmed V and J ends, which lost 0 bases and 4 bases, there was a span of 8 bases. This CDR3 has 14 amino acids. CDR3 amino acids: CASSLSLRADTQYF. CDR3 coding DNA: TGTGCCAGCAGTTTATCCCTTAGAGCAGATACGCAGTATTTT.

CDR3 loop: CASSVPGTGGYTF. CDR3 coding DNA: TGTGCCAGCAGCGTACCGGGGACAGGAGGCTACACCTTC. The chain employs TRBV9 and TRBJ1-2, with 8 bases that match TRBD1. The J segment lost 8 bases and the V segment lost 1 base, leaving 4 bases of the junction unmatched. The CDR3 consists of 13 residues. Germline CDR1 reads SGDLS; CDR2 reads YYNGEE.

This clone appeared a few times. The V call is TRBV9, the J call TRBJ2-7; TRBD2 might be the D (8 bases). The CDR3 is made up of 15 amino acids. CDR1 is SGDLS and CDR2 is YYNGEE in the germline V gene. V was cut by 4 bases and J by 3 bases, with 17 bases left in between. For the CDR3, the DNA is TGTGCCAGCAGCCCCGGGGGGGACAGCCTCTACGAGCAGTACTTC. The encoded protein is CASSPGGDSLYEQYF.

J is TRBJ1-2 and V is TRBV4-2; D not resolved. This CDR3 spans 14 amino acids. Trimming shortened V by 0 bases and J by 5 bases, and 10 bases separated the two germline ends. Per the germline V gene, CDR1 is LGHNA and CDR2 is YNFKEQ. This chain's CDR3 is CASSQDTAAYGYTF. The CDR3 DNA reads TGTGCCAGCAGCCAAGATACGGCAGCGTATGGCTACACCTTC.

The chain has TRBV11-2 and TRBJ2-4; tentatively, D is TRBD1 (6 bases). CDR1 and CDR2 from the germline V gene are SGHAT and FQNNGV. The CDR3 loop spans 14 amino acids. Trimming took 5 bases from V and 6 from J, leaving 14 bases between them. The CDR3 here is CASSLDPQGNIQYF. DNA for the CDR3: TGTGCCAGCAGCCTCGATCCACAGGGAAACATTCAGTACTTC.

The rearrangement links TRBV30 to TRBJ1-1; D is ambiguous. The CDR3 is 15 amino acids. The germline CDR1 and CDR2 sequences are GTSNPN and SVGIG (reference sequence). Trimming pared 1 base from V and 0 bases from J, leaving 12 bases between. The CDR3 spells CAWSGGGLLNTEAFF. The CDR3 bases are TGTGCCTGGAGTGGAGGCGGCTTGCTGAACACTGAAGCTTTCTTT.

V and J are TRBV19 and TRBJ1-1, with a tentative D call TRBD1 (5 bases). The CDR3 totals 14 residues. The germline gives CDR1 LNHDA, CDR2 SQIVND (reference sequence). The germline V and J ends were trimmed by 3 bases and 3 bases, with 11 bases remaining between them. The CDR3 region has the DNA TGTGCCAGTAGTATGAAGGGAGGGGACACTGAAGCTTTCTTT. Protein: CASSMKGGDTEAFF. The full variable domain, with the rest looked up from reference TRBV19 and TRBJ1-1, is DGGITQSPKYLFRKEGQNVTLSCEQNLNHDAMYWYRQDPGQGLRLIYYSQIVNDFQKGDIAEGYSVSREKKESFPLTVTSAQKNPTAFYLCASSMKGGDTEAFFGQGTRLTVV.

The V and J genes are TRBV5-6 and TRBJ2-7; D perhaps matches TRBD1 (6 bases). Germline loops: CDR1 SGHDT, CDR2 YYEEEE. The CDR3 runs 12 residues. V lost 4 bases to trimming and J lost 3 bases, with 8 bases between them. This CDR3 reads CASSQGSYEQYF. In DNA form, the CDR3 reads TGTGCCAGCAGCCAGGGGAGCTACGAGCAGTACTTC.

Here the CDR3 reads CASSLGGTAIYF. In nucleotides, the CDR3 is TGTGCCAGCAGTTTGGGAGGGACCGCCATATATTTT. The rearrangement uses TRBV28 and TRBJ1-3, with a tentative D call TRBD1 (5 bases). Trimming pared 3 bases from V and 11 bases from J, leaving 11 bases between. CDR3 length: 12 amino acids. The germline CDR1 and CDR2 sequences are MDHEN and SYDVKM.

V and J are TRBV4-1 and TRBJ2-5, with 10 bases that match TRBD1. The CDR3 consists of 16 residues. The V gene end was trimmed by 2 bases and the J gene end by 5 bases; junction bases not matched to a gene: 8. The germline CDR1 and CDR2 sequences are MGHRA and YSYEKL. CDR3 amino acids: CASSQRQGAGRETQYF. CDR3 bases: TGCGCCAGCAGCCAACGACAGGGGGCTGGTCGGGAGACCCAGTACTTC.

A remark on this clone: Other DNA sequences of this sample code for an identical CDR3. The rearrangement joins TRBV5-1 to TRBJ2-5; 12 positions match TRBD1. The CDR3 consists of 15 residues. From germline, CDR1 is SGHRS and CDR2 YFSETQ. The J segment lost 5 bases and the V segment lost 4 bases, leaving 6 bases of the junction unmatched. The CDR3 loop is CASSLGTGGEETQYF. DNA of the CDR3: TGCGCCAGCAGCCTCGGGACAGGGGGCGAGGAGACCCAGTACTTC.

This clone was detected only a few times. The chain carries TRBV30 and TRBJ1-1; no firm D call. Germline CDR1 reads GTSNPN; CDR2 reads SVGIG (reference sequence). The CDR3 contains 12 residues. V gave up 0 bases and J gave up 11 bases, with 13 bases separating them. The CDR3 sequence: CAWSVQGREAFF. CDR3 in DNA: TGTGCCTGGAGTGTACAAGGCCGGGAGGCTTTCTTT.

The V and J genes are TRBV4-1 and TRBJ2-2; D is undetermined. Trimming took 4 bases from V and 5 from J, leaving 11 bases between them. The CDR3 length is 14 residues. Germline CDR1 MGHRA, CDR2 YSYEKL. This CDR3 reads CASSPQPQTGELFF. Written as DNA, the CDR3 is TGCGCCAGCAGCCCACAGCCTCAGACCGGGGAGCTGTTTTTT.